These 5 T cell receptor beta chains were all obtained from the same sample, sequenced in a study of monozygotic twins with inflammatory bowel disease. Using the 5' RACE reads, TCRdb records one entry per CDR3 protein without DNA. This sample's clone table lists 300,000 to 350,000 distinct CDR3 sequences. Sequencing was done on a sample of blood. These receptor sequences come from a human donor with ulcerative colitis or Crohn's disease, or a healthy co-twin of an affected twin (not recorded which).

This chain joins TRBV12-3 or TRBV12-4 and TRBJ1-1. The CDR3 totals 14 residues. The CDR3 here is CASRGPFGGTEAFF.

The CDR3 protein is CATSRWNEQFF. The rearrangement uses TRBV15 and TRBJ2-1. This CDR3 contains 11 residues. Looked up from germline, CDR1 is LNHNV and CDR2 is YYDKDF (reference sequence).

The V and J genes are TRBV12-3 or TRBV12-4 and TRBJ2-7; TCRdb lists TRBD1, though no DNA is available to test this call. This CDR3 has 13 amino acids. This CDR3 reads CASIRTGTYEQYF.

The rearrangement uses TRBV4-1 and TRBJ2-5; the TCRdb call, TRBD1, lacks DNA for checking. Germline V gene sequence: CDR1 MGHRA, CDR2 YSYEKL. This CDR3 comprises 14 residues. The CDR3 sequence: CASSQGTTKETQYF.

This chain joins TRBV27 and TRBJ2-1; TCRdb selects TRBD1, and the lack of DNA leaves this call unchecked. The CDR3 spans 14 residues. Germline V gene sequence: CDR1 MNHEY, CDR2 SMNVEV (reference sequence). The CDR3 here is CASSLRREQGHQFF.